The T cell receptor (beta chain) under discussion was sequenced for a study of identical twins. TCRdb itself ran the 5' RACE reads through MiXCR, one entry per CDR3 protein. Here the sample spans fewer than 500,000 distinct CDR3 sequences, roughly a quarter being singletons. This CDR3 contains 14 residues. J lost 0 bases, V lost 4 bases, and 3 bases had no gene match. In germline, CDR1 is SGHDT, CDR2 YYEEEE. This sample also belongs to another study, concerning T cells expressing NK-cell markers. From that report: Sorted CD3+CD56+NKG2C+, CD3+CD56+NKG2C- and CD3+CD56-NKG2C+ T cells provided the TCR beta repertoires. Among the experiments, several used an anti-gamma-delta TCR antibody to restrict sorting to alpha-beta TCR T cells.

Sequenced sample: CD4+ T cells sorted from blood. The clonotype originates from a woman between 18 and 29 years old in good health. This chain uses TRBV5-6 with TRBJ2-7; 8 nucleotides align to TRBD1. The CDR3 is CASSRGQASYEQYF. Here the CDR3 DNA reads TGTGCCAGCAGCCGGGGACAGGCCTCCTACGAGCAGTACTTC.